The present entry profiles one T cell receptor beta chain with its context. The antigen remains undetermined. Cultured cells yielded isolated CD4+ T cells after roughly 11 days. SARS-CoV-2 infection was confirmed by PCR in the person between March and December 2020. Cultures got half-medium changes with IL-2 on days 3 and 7. The table came from immunoSEQ multiplex PCR; TCRdb's copy has only in-frame clones and leaves some out. Of about 45,000 clones listed, around four fifths were seen once; the top ten hold roughly 8.7%. These data originate in a study of vaccination effects on CD4 cells after COVID-19. Study-level information: The two convalescent patients provided samples 16 days and one week before vaccination.

The V gene's germline CDR1 is LNHDA and CDR2 SQIVND (reference sequence). Unmatched junction bases numbered 3, after V lost 4 bases and J lost 6 bases. There are 13 residues in the CDR3. Here the sequenced sample was CD4+ T cells from PBMCs cultured without peptide, taken before COVID-19 vaccination. This sequence was found in a human donor who had a prior SARS-CoV-2 infection. The chain joins TRBV19 to TRBJ1-1; 9 positions agree with TRBD1. CDR3 loop: CASSRGQGAEAFF. The CDR3 region has the DNA TGTGCCAGTAGTAGGGGACAGGGCGCTGAAGCTTTCTTT.